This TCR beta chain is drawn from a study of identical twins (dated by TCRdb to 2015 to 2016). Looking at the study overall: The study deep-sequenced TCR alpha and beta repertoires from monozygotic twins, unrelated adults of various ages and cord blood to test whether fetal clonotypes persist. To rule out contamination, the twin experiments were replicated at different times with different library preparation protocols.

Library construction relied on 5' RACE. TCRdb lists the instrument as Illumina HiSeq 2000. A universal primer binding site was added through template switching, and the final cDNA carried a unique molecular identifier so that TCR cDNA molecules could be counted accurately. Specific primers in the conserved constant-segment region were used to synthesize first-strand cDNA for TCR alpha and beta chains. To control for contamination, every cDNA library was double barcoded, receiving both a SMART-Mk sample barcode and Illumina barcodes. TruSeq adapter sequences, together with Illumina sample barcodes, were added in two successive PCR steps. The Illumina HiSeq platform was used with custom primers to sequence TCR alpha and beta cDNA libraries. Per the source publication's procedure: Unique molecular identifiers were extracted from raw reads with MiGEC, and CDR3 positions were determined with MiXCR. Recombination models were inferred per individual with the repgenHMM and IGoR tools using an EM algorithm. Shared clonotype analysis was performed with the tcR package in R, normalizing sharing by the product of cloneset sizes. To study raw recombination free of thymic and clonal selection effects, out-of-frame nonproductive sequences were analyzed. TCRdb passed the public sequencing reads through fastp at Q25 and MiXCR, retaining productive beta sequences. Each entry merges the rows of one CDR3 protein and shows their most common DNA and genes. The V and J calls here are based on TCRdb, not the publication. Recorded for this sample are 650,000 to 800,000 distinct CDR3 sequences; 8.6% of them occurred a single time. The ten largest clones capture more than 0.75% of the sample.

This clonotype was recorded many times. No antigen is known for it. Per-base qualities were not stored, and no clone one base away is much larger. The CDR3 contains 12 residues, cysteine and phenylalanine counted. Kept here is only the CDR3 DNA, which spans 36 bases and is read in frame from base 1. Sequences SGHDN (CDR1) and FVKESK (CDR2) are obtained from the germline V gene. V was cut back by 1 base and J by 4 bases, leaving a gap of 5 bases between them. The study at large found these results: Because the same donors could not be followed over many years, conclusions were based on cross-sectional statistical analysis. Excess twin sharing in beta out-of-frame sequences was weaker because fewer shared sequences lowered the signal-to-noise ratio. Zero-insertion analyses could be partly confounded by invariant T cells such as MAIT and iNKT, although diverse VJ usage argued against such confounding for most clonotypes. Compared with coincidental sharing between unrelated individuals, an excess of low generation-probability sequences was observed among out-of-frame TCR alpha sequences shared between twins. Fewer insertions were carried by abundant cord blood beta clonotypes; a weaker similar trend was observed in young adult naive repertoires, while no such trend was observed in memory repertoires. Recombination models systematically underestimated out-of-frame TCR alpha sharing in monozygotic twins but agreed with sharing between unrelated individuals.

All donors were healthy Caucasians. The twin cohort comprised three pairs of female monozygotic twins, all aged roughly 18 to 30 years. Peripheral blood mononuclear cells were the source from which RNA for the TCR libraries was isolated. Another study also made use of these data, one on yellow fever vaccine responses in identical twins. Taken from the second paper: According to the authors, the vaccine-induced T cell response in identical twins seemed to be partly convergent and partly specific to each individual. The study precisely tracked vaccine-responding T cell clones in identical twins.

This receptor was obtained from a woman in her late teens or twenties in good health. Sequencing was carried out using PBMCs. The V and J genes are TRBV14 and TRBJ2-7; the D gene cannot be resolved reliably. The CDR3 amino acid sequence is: CASSQARYEQYF. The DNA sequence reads TGTGCCAGCAGCCAAGCGAGATACGAGCAGTACTTC.